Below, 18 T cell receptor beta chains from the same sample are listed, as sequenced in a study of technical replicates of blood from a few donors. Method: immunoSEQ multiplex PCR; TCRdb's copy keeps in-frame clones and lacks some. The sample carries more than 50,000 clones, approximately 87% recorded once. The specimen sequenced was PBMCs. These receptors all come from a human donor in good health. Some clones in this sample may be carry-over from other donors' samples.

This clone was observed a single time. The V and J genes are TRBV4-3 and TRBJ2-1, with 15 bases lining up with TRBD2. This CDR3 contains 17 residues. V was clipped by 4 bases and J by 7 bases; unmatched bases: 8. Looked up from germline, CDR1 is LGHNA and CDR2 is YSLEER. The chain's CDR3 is CASSPRTSGGAKNEQFF. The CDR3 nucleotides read TGCGCCAGCAGCCCCCGGACTAGCGGGGGGGCCAAGAATGAGCAGTTCTTC.

In DNA, the CDR3 is TGTGCCAGCAGCCCCCGAAAAGGCGGCGGGGGTTACACTGAAGCTTTCTTT. The encoded protein is CASSPRKGGGGYTEAFF. The rearrangement uses TRBV11-2 and TRBJ1-1, with D possibly being TRBD1 (5 bases). Trimming shortened V by 5 bases and J by 3 bases, and 22 bases separated the two germline ends. Germline V gene sequence: CDR1 SGHAT, CDR2 FQNNGV. The CDR3 is made up of 17 amino acids.

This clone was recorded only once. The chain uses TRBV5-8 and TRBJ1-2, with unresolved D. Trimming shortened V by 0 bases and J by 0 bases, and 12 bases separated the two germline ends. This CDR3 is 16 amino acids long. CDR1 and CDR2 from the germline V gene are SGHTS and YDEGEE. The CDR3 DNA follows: TGTGCCAGCAGCTTGGGTGACACGGCTACTAACTATGGCTACACCTTC. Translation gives CASSLGDTATNYGYTF.

The CDR3, as DNA: TGTGCCAGCAGCCCTTTGGAGTCCCAGGGAAACACCATATATTTT. Its protein product is CASSPLESQGNTIYF. The chain employs TRBV7-9 and TRBJ1-3, with D unclear. Trimming shortened V by 5 bases and J by 4 bases, and 15 bases separated the two germline ends. The CDR3 has 15 residues. Germline V gene data show CDR1 as SEHNR and CDR2 as FQNEAQ (reference sequence).

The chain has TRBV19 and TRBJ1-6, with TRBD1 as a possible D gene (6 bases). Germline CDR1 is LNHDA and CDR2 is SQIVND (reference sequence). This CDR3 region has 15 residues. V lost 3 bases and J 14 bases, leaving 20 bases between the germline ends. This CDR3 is CASSIGQGWPGTLHF. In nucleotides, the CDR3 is TGTGCCAGTAGTATCGGTCAGGGGTGGCCAGGAACCCTCCACTTT.

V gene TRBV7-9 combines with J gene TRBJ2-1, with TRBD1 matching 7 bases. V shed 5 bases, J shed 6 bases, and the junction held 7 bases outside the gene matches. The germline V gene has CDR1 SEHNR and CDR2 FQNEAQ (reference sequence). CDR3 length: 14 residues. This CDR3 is CASSPARGSNEQFF. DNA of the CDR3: TGTGCCAGCAGCCCCGCCAGGGGGAGCAATGAGCAGTTCTTC.

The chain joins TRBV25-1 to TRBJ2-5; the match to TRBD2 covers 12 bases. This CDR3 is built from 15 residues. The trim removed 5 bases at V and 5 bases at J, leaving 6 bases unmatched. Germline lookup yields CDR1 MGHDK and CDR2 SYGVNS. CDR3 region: CASSRLAGAEETQYF. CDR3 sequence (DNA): TGTGCCAGCAGTAGACTAGCGGGGGCGGAGGAGACCCAGTACTTC.

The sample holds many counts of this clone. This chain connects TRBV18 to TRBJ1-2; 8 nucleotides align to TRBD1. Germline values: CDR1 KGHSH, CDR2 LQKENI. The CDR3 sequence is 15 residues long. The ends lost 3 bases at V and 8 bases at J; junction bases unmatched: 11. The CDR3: CASSPTGQGALGYTF. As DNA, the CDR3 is TGTGCCAGCTCACCGACGGGTCAGGGGGCGCTGGGCTACACCTTC.

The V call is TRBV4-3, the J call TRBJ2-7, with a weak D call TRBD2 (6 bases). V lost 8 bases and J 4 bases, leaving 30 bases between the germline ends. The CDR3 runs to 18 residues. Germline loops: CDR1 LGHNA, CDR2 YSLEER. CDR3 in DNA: TGCGCCAGCTCACGTCAAGCGCCAAGTCTCGAGGGAGGTTACGAGCAGTACTTC. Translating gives CASSRQAPSLEGGYEQYF.

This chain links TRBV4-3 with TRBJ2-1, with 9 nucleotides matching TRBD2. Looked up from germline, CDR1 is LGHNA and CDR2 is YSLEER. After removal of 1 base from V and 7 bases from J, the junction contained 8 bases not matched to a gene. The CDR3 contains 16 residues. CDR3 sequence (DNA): TGCGCCAGCAGCCAAGTTGGCGGGGGGGCGATTAATGAGCAGTTCTTC. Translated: CASSQVGGGAINEQFF.

This CDR3 reads CASRRGSRDTQYF. The DNA for the CDR3 is TGTGCCAGCAGGCGGGGGTCCCGAGATACGCAGTATTTT. The rearrangement uses TRBV6-5 and TRBJ2-3, with 7 bases aligning to TRBD2. V was clipped by 6 bases and J by 5 bases; unmatched bases: 5. Looked up from germline, CDR1 is MNHEY and CDR2 is SVGAGI. The CDR3 totals 13 residues.

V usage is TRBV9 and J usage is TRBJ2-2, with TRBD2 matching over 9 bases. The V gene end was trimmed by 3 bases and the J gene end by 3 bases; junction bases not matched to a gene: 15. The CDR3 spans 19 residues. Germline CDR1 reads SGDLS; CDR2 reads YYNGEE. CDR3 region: CASSDRGSGRRADTGELFF. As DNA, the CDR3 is TGTGCCAGCAGCGATCGGGGTAGCGGGAGAAGGGCGGACACCGGGGAGCTGTTTTTT.

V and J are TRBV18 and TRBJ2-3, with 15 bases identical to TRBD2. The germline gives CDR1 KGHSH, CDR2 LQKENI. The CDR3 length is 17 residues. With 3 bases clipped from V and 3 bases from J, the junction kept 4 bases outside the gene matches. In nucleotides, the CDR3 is TGTGCCAGCTCACCTCAGGGACTAGCGGGAGGAACAGATACGCAGTATTTT. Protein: CASSPQGLAGGTDTQYF.

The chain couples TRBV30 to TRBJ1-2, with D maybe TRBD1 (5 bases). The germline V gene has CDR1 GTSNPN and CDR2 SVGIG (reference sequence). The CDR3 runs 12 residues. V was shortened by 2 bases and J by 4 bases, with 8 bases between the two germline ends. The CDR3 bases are TGTGCCTGGAGTAGGGGTCTCTATGGCTACACCTTC. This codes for CAWSRGLYGYTF.

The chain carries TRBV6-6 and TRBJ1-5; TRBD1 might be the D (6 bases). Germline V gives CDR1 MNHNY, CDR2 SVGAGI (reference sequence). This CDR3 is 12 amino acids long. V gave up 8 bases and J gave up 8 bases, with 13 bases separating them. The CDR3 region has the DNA TGTGCCAGCGTCCAGGGGCGGGAGCCCCAGCATTTT. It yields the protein CASVQGREPQHF.

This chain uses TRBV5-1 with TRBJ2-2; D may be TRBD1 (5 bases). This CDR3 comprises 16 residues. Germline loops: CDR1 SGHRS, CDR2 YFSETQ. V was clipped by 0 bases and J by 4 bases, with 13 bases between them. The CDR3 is CASSLGARGRTGELFF. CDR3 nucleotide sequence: TGCGCCAGCAGCTTGGGGGCTAGGGGCCGCACCGGGGAGCTGTTTTTT.

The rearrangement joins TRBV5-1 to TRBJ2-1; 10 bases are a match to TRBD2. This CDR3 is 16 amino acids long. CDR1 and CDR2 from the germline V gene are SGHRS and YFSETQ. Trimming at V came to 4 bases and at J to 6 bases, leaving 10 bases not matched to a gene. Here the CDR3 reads CASSPGILAGTNEQFF. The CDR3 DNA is TGCGCCAGCAGCCCGGGAATACTAGCGGGGACCAATGAGCAGTTCTTC. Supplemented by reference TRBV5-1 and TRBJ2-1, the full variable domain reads KAGVTQTPRYLIKTRGQQVTLSCSPISGHRSVSWYQQTPGQGLQFLFEYFSETQRNKGNFPGRFSGRQFSNSRSEMNVSTLELGDSALYLCASSPGILAGTNEQFFGPGTRLTVL.

The DNA of the CDR3 is TGTGCCAGCAGCCCGACTAGTTATCCAGATACGCAGTATTTT. Translated, it gives CASSPTSYPDTQYF. This sequence joins TRBV7-6 and TRBJ2-3; weak D call: TRBD2 (6 bases). The V end lost 5 bases, the J end lost 4 bases, and 13 bases lay between the germline ends. Looked up from germline, CDR1 is SGHVS and CDR2 is FNYEAQ. The CDR3 covers 14 residues. The full variable domain, its missing parts supplied by reference TRBV7-6 and TRBJ2-3, is GAGVSQSPRYKVTKRGQDVALRCDPISGHVSLYWYRQALGQGPEFLTYFNYEAQQDKSGLPNDRFSAERPEGSISTLTIQRTEQRDSAMYRCASSPTSYPDTQYFGPGTRLTVL.